This TCR beta chain derives from a study of cytomegalovirus exposure and HLA in healthy donors. Study-wide background: Earlier findings included approximately 120 million unique TCR beta sequences obtained from 150 million to 200 million T cells. Some 90 million unique TCRs from HLA-typed donors were held in an early data release. The study, taken as a whole, reports: Per published reports, the classifier diagnosed cytomegalovirus status with high specificity and sensitivity. Over 150 TCR beta chains were listed as cytomegalovirus-associated.

For this clone: Its antigen is not known. A junction boundary mismatches the germline segment, possibly from a read error.

Per germline, CDR1 SSHAT and CDR2 FNYEAQ (reference sequence). The CDR3 is 13 amino acids. In the PCR, 60 Vbeta and 13 Jbeta primers were used. Profiled with immunoSEQ multiplex PCR; TCRdb holds only in-frame clones, not every one. In the table there are around 94,000 clones, approximately 84% of which are singletons. V gene TRBV7-7 combines with J gene TRBJ2-5, with 8 positions matching TRBD2. Sequenced sample: PBMCs. This clonotype was obtained from a young man in good health and CMV-seronegative. The CDR3 DNA follows: TGTGCTAGCAGCTATAGCGGGATGGAGACCCAGTACTTC. Its protein is CASSYSGMETQYF.